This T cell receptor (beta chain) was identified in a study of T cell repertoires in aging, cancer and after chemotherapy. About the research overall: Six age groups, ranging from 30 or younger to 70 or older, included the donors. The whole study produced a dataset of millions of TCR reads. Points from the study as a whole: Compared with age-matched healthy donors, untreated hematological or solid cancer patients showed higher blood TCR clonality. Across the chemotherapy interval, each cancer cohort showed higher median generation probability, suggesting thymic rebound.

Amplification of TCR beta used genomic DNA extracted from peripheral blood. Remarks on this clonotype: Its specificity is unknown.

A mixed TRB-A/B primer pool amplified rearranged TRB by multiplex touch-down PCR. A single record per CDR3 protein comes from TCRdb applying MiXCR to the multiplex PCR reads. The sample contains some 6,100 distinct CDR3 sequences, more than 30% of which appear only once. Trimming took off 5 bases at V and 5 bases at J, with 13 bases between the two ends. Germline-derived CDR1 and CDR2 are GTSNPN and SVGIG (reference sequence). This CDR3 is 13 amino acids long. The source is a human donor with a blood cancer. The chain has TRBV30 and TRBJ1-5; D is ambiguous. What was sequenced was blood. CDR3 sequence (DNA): TGTGCCTGGTCTTCGGGGATTTATCAGCCCCAGCATTTT. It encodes CAWSSGIYQPQHF.